Sequencing of this T cell receptor beta chain was carried out in a study of blood T cell repertoires in COVID-19. Study background: Sources were T cells, B-cell-depleted T cells, or PBMCs; the material itself was cDNA or gDNA.

Looked up from germline, CDR1 is SGHTA and CDR2 is FQGNSA. This CDR3 is 13 amino acids long. Losses at the gene ends were 5 bases for V and 5 bases for J; bases not matched to a gene: 5. Assay: immunoSEQ multiplex PCR; the TCRdb copy retains only in-frame clones and omits some. The table includes 90,000 to 120,000 clones, around 92% detected once. Material for sequencing was peripheral blood. The V gene is TRBV7-2, the J gene TRBJ2-7; 8 positions agree with TRBD2. The sequence was obtained from a man aged 35-49 years with active or convalescent COVID-19. The CDR3 loop is CASSPGLADEQYF. The CDR3 DNA reads TGTGCCAGCAGCCCCGGACTAGCCGACGAGCAGTACTTC.